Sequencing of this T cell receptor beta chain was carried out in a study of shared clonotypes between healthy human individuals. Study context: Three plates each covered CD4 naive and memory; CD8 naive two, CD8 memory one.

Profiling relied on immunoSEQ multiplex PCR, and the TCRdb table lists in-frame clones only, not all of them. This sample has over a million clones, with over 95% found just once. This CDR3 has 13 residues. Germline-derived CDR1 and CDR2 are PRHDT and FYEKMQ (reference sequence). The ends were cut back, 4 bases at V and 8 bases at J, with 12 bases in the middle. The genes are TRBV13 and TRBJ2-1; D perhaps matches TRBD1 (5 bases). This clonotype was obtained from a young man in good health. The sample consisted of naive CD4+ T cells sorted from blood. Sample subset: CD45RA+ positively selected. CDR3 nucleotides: TGTGCCAGCAGCTGGGGCCCGGCCGATGAGCAGTTCTTC. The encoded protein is CASSWGPADEQFF.